The rows below give T cell receptor beta chains drawn from one sample of a study of T cell repertoires in cytomegalovirus infection. TCRdb re-called the reads through MiXCR, storing one row per CDR3 protein. Seen here are 160,000 or so distinct CDR3 sequences, about 15% observed once, and the top ten hold about 19%. The sequencing input was CD8+ T cells from PBMCs. Every receptor here comes from a human donor in good health (CMV status not recorded). Some clones in this sample may be carry-over from other donors' samples. Both conserved end residues are part of each CDR3. A D gene is named only where the DNA matches it firmly. Some rows mark clone size as missing; the rest say once, few, many or name a class of expanded clone.

CDR3	DNA	V	J	size	D
CASSPPSISGWGPDNEQFF	TGTGCCAGCAGCCCCCCCTCAATTAGCGGGTGGGGACCAGACAATGAGCAGTTCTTC	TRBV7-8	TRBJ2-1	many	TRBD2
CASSRRVAGSYNEQFF	TGTGCCAGCAGCCGAAGGGTGGCAGGCTCCTACAATGAGCAGTTCTTC	TRBV11-3	TRBJ2-1	few	.
CASSSRGHLYGYTF	TGTGCCAGCAGCTCGAGGGGACACCTCTATGGCTACACCTTC	TRBV11-2	TRBJ1-2	few	.
CASGAGQGYEQYF	TGTGCCTCGGGGGCTGGACAGGGCTACGAGCAGTACTTC	TRBV7-2	TRBJ2-7	few	TRBD1
CSVEGGDYSGYTF	TGCAGCGTTGAAGGTGGGGATTATAGTGGCTACACCTTC	TRBV29-1	TRBJ1-2	few	.
CASSPPGGLGPQETQYF	TGTGCCAGCAGCCCCCCAGGCGGGCTGGGGCCCCAAGAGACCCAGTACTTC	TRBV7-2	TRBJ2-5	many	.
CASSGTSGVESQYF	TGTGCCAGCAGCGGGACTAGCGGGGTGGAGTCCCAGTACTTC	TRBV2	TRBJ2-5	.	TRBD2
CASGLVLTGDTEENNEQFF	TGTGCTAGTGGTTTGGTACTGACAGGGGATACGGAAGAGAACAATGAGCAGTTCTTC	TRBV12-5	TRBJ2-1	.	TRBD1
CASSFTGTQYF	TGTGCCAGCAGTTTTACCGGGACCCAGTACTTC	TRBV28	TRBJ2-5	.	.
CASSTDRGGQETQYF	TGTGCCAGCAGTACGGACAGGGGTGGGCAAGAGACCCAGTACTTC	TRBV6-1	TRBJ2-5	.	TRBD1
CASSSPEPNTEAFF	TGTGCCAGCAGTTCACCCGAGCCAAACACTGAAGCTTTCTTT	TRBV6-2/TRBV6-3	TRBJ1-1	few	.
CASGEGGNTEAFF	TGTGCCAGCGGAGAGGGGGGGAACACTGAAGCTTTCTTT	TRBV11-2	TRBJ1-1	few	.
CASSYRAGDNYGYTF	TGTGCCAGCAGTTACAGGGCAGGGGATAACTATGGCTACACCTTC	TRBV6-5	TRBJ1-2	once	.
CASSPYRATLTYEQYF	TGTGCCAGCAGCCCATACAGAGCTACCCTCACCTACGAGCAGTACTTC	TRBV28	TRBJ2-7	few	.
CASSLAGGPDEQFF	TGTGCCAGCAGCTTAGCGGGAGGGCCAGATGAGCAGTTCTTC	TRBV7-6	TRBJ2-1	few	TRBD2
CASSLKERNPDTQYF	TGTGCCAGCAGCTTAAAGGAGCGGAACCCAGATACGCAGTATTTT	TRBV7-2	TRBJ2-3	many	.
CASSPGTSGSGDTGELFF	TGTGCCAGCAGTCCCGGGACTAGCGGGAGCGGGGACACCGGGGAGCTGTTTTTT	TRBV11-2	TRBJ2-2	.	TRBD2
CASSPSRGLSYNEQFF	TGTGCCAGCAGCCCGTCGCGGGGACTCTCCTACAATGAGCAGTTCTTC	TRBV5-4	TRBJ2-1	few	.
CASSLASPNQPQHF	TGTGCCAGCAGTTTAGCGTCTCCCAATCAGCCCCAGCATTTT	TRBV12-3/TRBV12-4	TRBJ1-5	few	.
CASSLAGGYYEQYF	TGTGCCAGCAGCTTAGCGGGGGGTTACTACGAGCAGTACTTC	TRBV7-6	TRBJ2-7	.	.
CASSYSAPGQKPYEQYF	TGTGCCAGCAGTTACTCGGCGCCTGGACAGAAGCCCTACGAGCAGTACTTC	TRBV6-6	TRBJ2-7	.	.
CASSLADRTQYF	TGTGCCAGCAGCTTAGCGGACCGGACCCAGTACTTC	TRBV7-2	TRBJ2-5	few	.
CASTNKGLTDTQYF	TGTGCCAGCACCAACAAGGGTCTCACAGATACGCAGTATTTT	TRBV12-3/TRBV12-4	TRBJ2-3	few	.
CASSQVRSGYNEQFF	TGTGCCAGCAGCCAGGTGCGCAGCGGGTACAATGAGCAGTTCTTC	TRBV7-9	TRBJ2-1	.	.
CASSYPGQMNTEAFF	TGTGCCAGCAGTTACCCGGGACAGATGAACACTGAAGCTTTCTTT	TRBV6-2/TRBV6-3	TRBJ1-1	.	TRBD1
CASSMRRVALQETQYF	TGTGCCAGTAGTATGCGGAGGGTAGCCCTCCAAGAGACCCAGTACTTC	TRBV19	TRBJ2-5	few	.
CASRLTGVTDTQYF	TGTGCCAGCAGACTGACAGGGGTAACAGATACGCAGTATTTT	TRBV28	TRBJ2-3	many	TRBD1
CASSFSLAGGLGHNEQFF	TGTGCCAGCAGTTTTTCACTAGCGGGAGGGCTGGGGCACAATGAGCAGTTCTTC	TRBV28	TRBJ2-1	few	TRBD2
CASSYPSNEQFF	TGTGCCAGCAGTTACCCGAGCAATGAGCAGTTCTTC	TRBV6-2/TRBV6-3	TRBJ2-1	.	.
CASSHQGQGEENTEVFF	TGCGCCAGCAGTCATCAAGGCCAGGGGGAGGAGAACACTGAAGTTTTCTTT	TRBV23-1	TRBJ1-1	.	TRBD1
CASSYSPDSPLHF	TGTGCCAGCAGTTACTCGCCAGATTCACCCCTCCACTTT	TRBV6-6	TRBJ1-6	few	.
CASSMVLGYDEQFF	TGTGCCAGTAGTATGGTTCTGGGGTACGATGAGCAGTTCTTC	TRBV19	TRBJ2-1	few	.
CASSFTESGTGDYGYTF	TGTGCCAGCAGCTTCACGGAATCCGGGACAGGGGACTATGGCTACACCTTC	TRBV7-8	TRBJ1-2	many	TRBD1
CASSSPGGYNEQFF	TGTGCCAGCAGCTCCCCGGGAGGATACAATGAGCAGTTCTTC	TRBV7-9	TRBJ2-1	few	TRBD2
CASSLRLARSGGELFF	TGTGCCAGCAGCTTAAGGTTGGCGAGGAGTGGCGGGGAGCTGTTTTTT	TRBV7-2	TRBJ2-2	.	.
CASSLRSYDYSNQPQHF	TGTGCCAGCAGCTTAAGGTCCTATGACTATAGCAATCAGCCCCAGCATTTT	TRBV7-2	TRBJ1-5	few	.
CASSRQGTNLRGNQPQHF	TGTGCCAGCAGCCGACAGGGGACAAACCTTCGTGGCAATCAGCCCCAGCATTTT	TRBV7-2	TRBJ1-5	few	TRBD1
CASSPPGHLNTEAFF	TGTGCCAGCAGCCCTCCCGGACACCTGAACACTGAAGCTTTCTTT	TRBV7-9	TRBJ1-1	few	.
CSARGSEASSYNEQFF	TGCAGTGCTAGAGGGAGCGAGGCCTCCTCCTACAATGAGCAGTTCTTC	TRBV20-1	TRBJ2-1	few	.
CSSSYETGDVKEDTEAFF	TGTTCCAGCAGTTACGAGACAGGGGATGTTAAGGAGGACACTGAAGCTTTCTTT	TRBV6-2/TRBV6-3	TRBJ1-1	.	TRBD1
CASSYAGRETQYF	TGTGCCAGCAGTTACGCAGGGAGGGAGACCCAGTACTTC	TRBV6-5	TRBJ2-5	.	.
CASSLFSGRAGNEQYF	TGTGCCAGCAGTTTATTTAGCGGGAGGGCAGGTAACGAGCAGTACTTC	TRBV28	TRBJ2-7	few	TRBD2
CASSISPDPLGQHF	TGTGCCAGTAGTATTAGCCCCGACCCCTTGGGCCAGCATTTT	TRBV19	TRBJ1-5	.	.
CSATSGRALEQFF	TGCAGTGCTACTAGCGGGAGGGCCCTTGAGCAGTTCTTC	TRBV20-1	TRBJ2-1	.	TRBD2
CASSPPRASGNNEQFF	TGTGCCAGCAGCCCACCCCGGGCTAGCGGAAACAATGAGCAGTTCTTC	TRBV7-8	TRBJ2-1	many	TRBD2
CASSLERVEAFF	TGTGCCAGCAGTTTGGAGCGGGTTGAAGCTTTCTTT	TRBV28	TRBJ1-1	.	.
CSARVKTSGRGEQFF	TGCAGTGCTAGGGTCAAGACTAGCGGGAGGGGTGAGCAGTTCTTC	TRBV20-1	TRBJ2-1	.	TRBD2
CASSQDSTSGRGETQYF	TGCGCCAGCAGCCAAGATAGCACTAGCGGGAGAGGGGAGACCCAGTACTTC	TRBV4-1	TRBJ2-5	.	TRBD2
CAISDPREYIQYF	TGTGCCATCAGTGACCCCCGGGAATACATTCAGTACTTC	TRBV10-3	TRBJ2-4	.	.
CASSYSGPYEQYF	TGTGCCAGCAGTTACTCAGGTCCCTACGAGCAGTACTTC	TRBV6-2/TRBV6-3	TRBJ2-7	.	.
CSARDRAGTGEETQYF	TGCAGTGCTAGGGATCGCGCCGGGACAGGTGAAGAGACCCAGTACTTC	TRBV20-1	TRBJ2-5	many	TRBD1
CASSSAGDREQFF	TGTGCCAGCAGCTCAGCGGGGGACCGTGAGCAGTTCTTC	TRBV7-9	TRBJ2-1	few	TRBD2
CASSVSTGELFF	TGTGCCAGCAGCGTAAGCACCGGGGAGCTGTTTTTT	TRBV7-9	TRBJ2-2	few	.
CSVLQLAGPTDTQYF	TGCAGTGTTCTCCAACTAGCGGGACCCACAGATACGCAGTATTTT	TRBV20-1	TRBJ2-3	few	TRBD2